Listed below are T cell receptor beta chains from one sample, sequenced in a study of blood T cell repertoires in COVID-19. The method was immunoSEQ multiplex PCR; TCRdb's version includes in-frame clones alone and lacks a portion of them. The sample lists hundreds of thousands of clones; under 90% were seen once. Sequenced: peripheral blood. These receptor sequences come from a woman aged 45-65 years who had recovered from COVID-19. Each CDR3 is given with its conserved first and last residue. The D gene is left open where the match is weak. Only some rows state a clone size, as once, few, many or a class for expanded clones.

cdr3_aa | cdr3_nt | clone_size | j_call | d_call | v_call
CASSPRLVGLAQDTQYF | TGTGCCAGCAGCCCCCGCCTCGTGGGACTAGCACAAGATACGCAGTATTTT | NA | TRBJ2-3 | TRBD2 | TRBV9
CASFRDRGYEQYF | TGCGCCAGCTTCCGGGACAGGGGGTACGAGCAGTACTTC | few | TRBJ2-7 | TRBD1 | TRBV5-1
CASSIALTSGGLDTQYF | TGTGCCAGTAGTATAGCCCTGACTAGCGGGGGCCTGGATACGCAGTATTTT | NA | TRBJ2-3 | TRBD2 | TRBV19
CASSLGSSLTSGLREKLFF | TGTGCCAGCAGCTTGGGTTCGTCCTTAACCTCAGGGCTACGGGAAAAACTGTTTTTT | NA | TRBJ1-4 | NA | TRBV11-2
CASRGQEKNQPQHF | TGTGCCAGCAGGGGACAGGAAAAAAATCAGCCCCAGCATTTT | NA | TRBJ1-5 | TRBD1 | TRBV6-4
CASSYEGEEHF | TGTGCCAGCAGTTACGAAGGCGAGGAGCATTTT | once | TRBJ1-5 | NA | TRBV6-5
CASSANGYTF | TGTGCCAGCAGTGCTAATGGCTACACCTTC | NA | TRBJ1-2 | NA | TRBV28
CASSQDHGRGEQYF | TGTGCCAGCAGCCAAGATCACGGGAGAGGGGAGCAGTACTTC | NA | TRBJ2-7 | NA | TRBV3-1/TRBV3-2
CAISQGSNQETQYF | TGTGCCATCAGTCAGGGCTCTAACCAAGAGACCCAGTACTTC | NA | TRBJ2-5 | NA | TRBV10-3
CASTRSSGTGTNTGELFF | TGTGCCAGCACCCGCTCCTCCGGGACAGGGACGAACACCGGGGAGCTGTTTTTT | NA | TRBJ2-2 | TRBD1 | TRBV3-1/TRBV3-2
CASSYAGRTYEQYF | TGTGCCAGCAGTTACGCAGGCAGGACCTACGAGCAGTACTTC | NA | TRBJ2-7 | NA | TRBV27
CASSDWDRDFSPLHF | TGTGCCAGCAGTGATTGGGACAGGGATTTTTCACCCCTCCACTTT | NA | TRBJ1-6 | TRBD1 | TRBV2
CASDVGVAGVGAETQYF | TGTGCCAGCGATGTGGGGGTAGCGGGAGTTGGGGCGGAGACCCAGTACTTC | NA | TRBJ2-5 | TRBD2 | TRBV28
CASGGQGTDTQYF | TGTGCCTCAGGGGGGCAGGGCACAGATACGCAGTATTTT | NA | TRBJ2-3 | NA | TRBV7-2
CASSLFSSYEQYF | TGTGCCAGCAGCTTGTTTTCCAGCTACGAGCAGTACTTC | few | TRBJ2-7 | NA | TRBV7-2
CASSPPAIGTEAFF | TGTGCCAGCTCACCACCGGCAATTGGCACTGAAGCTTTCTTT | NA | TRBJ1-1 | NA | TRBV18
CASAPPGALYNEQFF | TGTGCCAGCGCCCCTCCAGGGGCCCTATACAATGAGCAGTTCTTC | many | TRBJ2-1 | NA | TRBV14
CAWSGRGHNEQYF | TGTGCCTGGAGTGGCAGGGGGCACAACGAGCAGTACTTC | NA | TRBJ2-7 | TRBD1 | TRBV30
CASSTDVGGRNNQPQHF | TGTGCCAGTAGTACCGACGTGGGGGGGAGAAACAATCAGCCCCAGCATTTT | NA | TRBJ1-5 | NA | TRBV19
CASSSTGRTGEQYF | TGTGCCAGCAGCTCGACAGGGAGGACAGGCGAGCAGTACTTC | NA | TRBJ2-7 | NA | TRBV5-4
CASLQRLAENTGELFF | TGTGCCAGCCTACAAAGACTAGCGGAGAACACCGGGGAGCTGTTTTTT | NA | TRBJ2-2 | TRBD2 | TRBV7-8
CACAGRGNTGELFF | TGTGCCTGCGCCGGCAGGGGGAACACCGGGGAGCTGTTTTTT | NA | TRBJ2-2 | NA | TRBV30
CASSHHDRTTDTQYF | TGTGCCAGCAGCCACCACGACAGGACCACAGATACGCAGTATTTT | NA | TRBJ2-3 | NA | TRBV9
CASSQDLNRGLTNEKLFF | TGCGCCAGCAGCCAAGATCTAAACAGGGGCCTGACTAATGAAAAACTGTTTTTT | NA | TRBJ1-4 | TRBD1 | TRBV4-3
CASSQDPGVRETQYF | TGTGCCAGCAGCCAAGATCCCGGAGTCCGAGAGACCCAGTACTTC | NA | TRBJ2-5 | NA | TRBV14
CASSLPGQGSYEQYF | TGTGCCAGCAGCCTACCGGGACAGGGGTCTTACGAGCAGTACTTC | NA | TRBJ2-7 | TRBD1 | TRBV3-1/TRBV3-2
CASTSGGAPDTQYF | TGTGCCAGTACTAGCGGGGGGGCCCCAGATACGCAGTATTTT | NA | TRBJ2-3 | TRBD2 | TRBV19